This is a list of T cell receptor beta chains from one sample in a study of T cell responses to AZD1222 COVID-19 vaccine. The repertoire was sequenced with immunoSEQ multiplex PCR; TCRdb's copy has only in-frame clones and lacks some. The sample includes 110,000 or so clones, about 86% of them seen just once. The specimen was peripheral blood, collected 28 days after the second AZD1222 dose. The origin of the receptors is an adult who received the AZD1222 COVID-19 vaccine. Each CDR3 is given with its conserved first and last residue. The D gene is left open where the match is weak. Only some rows state a clone size, as once, few, many or a class for expanded clones.

TRBV5-1,TRBD2,.,TRBJ2-2,CASSFERGNTGELFF,TGCGCCAGCAGCTTCGAGCGGGGGAACACCGGGGAGCTGTTTTTT
TRBV9,.,.,TRBJ2-2,CASSHQFTGELFF,TGTGCCAGCAGCCACCAATTCACCGGGGAGCTGTTTTTT
TRBV10-3,TRBD1,few,TRBJ2-5,CATRQGIDQETQYF,TGTGCCACCAGACAGGGGATAGACCAAGAGACCCAGTACTTC
TRBV27,.,.,TRBJ1-4,CASSLSYGGEKLFF,TGTGCCAGCAGTCTCTCTTATGGGGGAGAAAAACTGTTTTTT
TRBV4-1,.,.,TRBJ2-1,CASSQYPDSNNEQFF,TGCGCCAGCAGCCAGTATCCCGACAGTAACAATGAGCAGTTCTTC
TRBV9,.,.,TRBJ1-4,CASSVTQGSNEKLFF,TGTGCCAGCAGCGTGACCCAGGGGAGTAATGAAAAACTGTTTTTT
TRBV30,TRBD1,few,TRBJ1-2,CAWSRDRPRGYTF,TGTGCCTGGAGTCGGGACAGGCCGAGAGGCTACACCTTC
TRBV6-6,TRBD1,once,TRBJ1-3,CASSYTGGVSGNTIYF,TGTGCCAGCAGTTACACAGGGGGAGTCTCTGGAAACACCATATATTTT
TRBV7-9,.,.,TRBJ2-2,CASSLGELFF,TGTGCCAGCAGCTTAGGGGAGCTGTTTTTT
TRBV19,.,.,TRBJ1-1,CASSTVTEDTEAFF,TGTGCCAGTAGTACTGTAACCGAGGACACTGAAGCTTTCTTT
TRBV7-6,.,.,TRBJ1-1,CASSSDRGDTEAFF,TGTGCCAGCAGCTCAGATCGGGGGGACACTGAAGCTTTCTTT
TRBV11-2,.,once,TRBJ2-3,CASSTWTDTQYF,TGTGCCAGCAGCACGTGGACAGATACGCAGTATTTT
TRBV18,.,.,TRBJ2-7,CASSRQETYEQYF,TGTGCCAGCTCCCGACAGGAAACCTACGAGCAGTACTTC
TRBV27,.,.,TRBJ2-1,CASSLSSYHIQGNEQFF,TGTGCCAGCAGTTTATCGTCATACCATATACAGGGCAATGAGCAGTTCTTC
TRBV14,TRBD1,.,TRBJ2-7,CASSQEWDRAFYLRDRRGEQYF,TGTGCCAGCAGCCAAGAGTGGGACAGGGCGTTCTATTTAAGGGACAGACGGGGCGAGCAGTACTTC
TRBV10-1,.,few,TRBJ2-2,CASSALVTGELFF,TGCGCCAGCAGTGCCTTGGTCACCGGGGAGCTGTTTTTT
TRBV3-1/TRBV3-2,TRBD1,.,TRBJ2-7,CASSQAGTGAEQYF,TGTGCCAGCAGCCAAGCCGGGACAGGTGCCGAGCAGTACTTC
TRBV13,.,.,TRBJ1-4,CASSLDTTNEKLFF,TGTGCCAGCAGCTTAGACACCACTAATGAAAAACTGTTTTTT
TRBV11-3,.,.,TRBJ2-1,CASRQGPYNEQFF,TGTGCCAGCAGACAGGGCCCCTACAATGAGCAGTTCTTC
TRBV2,.,.,TRBJ1-2,CASRANYGYTF,TGTGCCAGCAGAGCTAACTATGGCTACACCTTC
TRBV6-5,.,few,TRBJ1-3,CASSSQGFAGNTIYF,TGTGCCAGCAGTTCCCAAGGGTTCGCTGGAAACACCATATATTTT
TRBV27,TRBD1,once,TRBJ2-1,CASSPYRGQRNNEQFF,TGTGCCAGCAGTCCATACAGGGGGCAAAGGAACAATGAGCAGTTCTTC
TRBV7-9,.,.,TRBJ1-1,CASSLAPNTEAFF,TGTGCCAGCAGCTTGGCCCCGAACACTGAAGCTTTCTTT
TRBV29-1,.,few,TRBJ1-3,CSVEILTDRSGNTIYF,TGCAGCGTTGAGATTCTGACAGACCGCTCTGGAAACACCATATATTTT
TRBV11-2,.,.,TRBJ1-2,CASSPLRDGNYGYTF,TGTGCCAGCAGCCCCCTGCGTGACGGCAACTATGGCTACACCTTC
TRBV27,TRBD1,.,TRBJ2-7,CASSLFRQGAIPGGNSYEQYF,TGTGCCAGCAGTTTATTCCGACAGGGGGCCATCCCCGGGGGGAATAGCTACGAGCAGTACTTC
TRBV9,.,.,TRBJ1-3,CASSLNPTGSGNTIYF,TGTGCCAGCAGCCTCAACCCCACAGGGTCTGGAAACACCATATATTTT
TRBV6-5,.,.,TRBJ2-3,CASSSMGSTDTQYF,TGTGCCAGCAGTTCAATGGGTAGTACAGATACGCAGTATTTT
TRBV3-1/TRBV3-2,.,medium-sized,TRBJ1-2,CASSHRERGSYGYTF,TGTGCCAGCAGCCATCGGGAGCGGGGCTCCTATGGCTACACCTTC
TRBV7-6,TRBD1,.,TRBJ1-3,CASSPRETGDSRNTIYF,TGTGCCAGCAGCCCAAGAGAGACAGGGGACAGTAGAAACACCATATATTTT
TRBV7-2,.,.,TRBJ1-4,CASSLGATNEKLFF,TGTGCCAGCAGCTTAGGTGCAACTAATGAAAAACTGTTTTTT
TRBV10-3,.,.,TRBJ2-1,CAISESAQLWFF,TGTGCCATCAGTGAGTCTGCTCAGTTGTGGTTCTTC
TRBV16,.,.,TRBJ1-5,CASSQSSGGNQPQHF,TGTGCCAGCAGCCAATCGTCCGGGGGGAATCAGCCCCAGCATTTT
TRBV7-2,.,.,TRBJ2-3,CASSLWGDPDTQYF,TGTGCCAGCAGCTTATGGGGGGACCCAGATACGCAGTATTTT
TRBV7-2,.,.,TRBJ2-3,CASSLPHSDVGHRADTQYF,TGTGCCAGCAGCTTACCACACTCGGACGTGGGACACAGGGCAGATACGCAGTATTTT
TRBV6-5,.,once,TRBJ1-2,CASSYSRRAGYGYTF,TGTGCCAGCAGTTACTCGAGGAGGGCGGGCTATGGCTACACCTTC
TRBV9,TRBD1,.,TRBJ2-7,CASSPGQGSSYEQYF,TGTGCCAGCAGCCCTGGACAGGGGAGCAGCTACGAGCAGTACTTC
TRBV19,.,.,TRBJ1-2,CASSIGLGTSRGYTF,TGTGCCAGTAGTATAGGTCTAGGCACCAGTCGTGGCTACACCTTC
TRBV7-2,.,.,TRBJ1-3,CASQASGDGNTIYF,TGTGCCAGCCAGGCCTCCGGGGATGGAAACACCATATATTTT
TRBV9,TRBD2,once,TRBJ2-7,CARPSGRASEQYF,TGTGCCAGGCCTAGCGGGAGGGCCAGCGAGCAGTACTTC
TRBV27,.,.,TRBJ2-3,CASRASVERYTQYF,TGTGCCAGCAGAGCCAGCGTAGAGAGGTATACGCAGTATTTT
TRBV4-3,TRBD1,.,TRBJ2-1,CASSPLQGASYNEQFF,TGCGCCAGCAGCCCCCTCCAGGGGGCCTCCTACAATGAGCAGTTCTTC
TRBV5-1,TRBD1,.,TRBJ1-1,CASRPTGGTEAFF,TGCGCCAGCAGGCCCACAGGGGGCACTGAAGCTTTCTTT
TRBV30,.,.,TRBJ1-4,CAWSVNFFGTPATNEKLFF,TGTGCCTGGAGTGTTAATTTCTTCGGGACGCCTGCAACTAATGAAAAACTGTTTTTT
TRBV2,.,.,TRBJ1-1,CASSPLGNTEAFF,TGTGCCAGCAGTCCCCTGGGGAACACTGAAGCTTTCTTT
TRBV5-1,.,.,TRBJ1-1,CASSSQGGSTEAFF,TGCGCCAGCAGCTCCCAGGGCGGAAGCACTGAAGCTTTCTTT
TRBV7-9,.,.,TRBJ2-7,CASSRAVYEQYF,TGTGCCAGCAGCCGGGCTGTCTACGAGCAGTACTTC
TRBV7-2,.,.,TRBJ2-1,CASTPGTPEQFF,TGTGCCAGCACCCCAGGGACACCTGAGCAGTTCTTC
TRBV19,.,.,TRBJ2-1,CASSTGPDEPQFF,TGTGCCAGTAGTACAGGACCCGACGAGCCGCAGTTCTTC
TRBV18,TRBD1,.,TRBJ1-2,CASSPPTGYNYGYTF,TGTGCCAGCTCACCACCGACAGGGTATAACTATGGCTACACCTTC
TRBV6-5,TRBD1,.,TRBJ2-3,CASRDRASQYF,TGTGCCAGCAGGGACAGGGCTTCGCAGTATTTT
TRBV10-2,.,.,TRBJ2-5,CASSVRAQETQYF,TGCGCCAGCAGTGTCCGAGCTCAAGAGACCCAGTACTTC
TRBV2,.,.,TRBJ1-2,CASSDTDYGYTF,TGTGCCAGCAGCGACACTGACTATGGCTACACCTTC